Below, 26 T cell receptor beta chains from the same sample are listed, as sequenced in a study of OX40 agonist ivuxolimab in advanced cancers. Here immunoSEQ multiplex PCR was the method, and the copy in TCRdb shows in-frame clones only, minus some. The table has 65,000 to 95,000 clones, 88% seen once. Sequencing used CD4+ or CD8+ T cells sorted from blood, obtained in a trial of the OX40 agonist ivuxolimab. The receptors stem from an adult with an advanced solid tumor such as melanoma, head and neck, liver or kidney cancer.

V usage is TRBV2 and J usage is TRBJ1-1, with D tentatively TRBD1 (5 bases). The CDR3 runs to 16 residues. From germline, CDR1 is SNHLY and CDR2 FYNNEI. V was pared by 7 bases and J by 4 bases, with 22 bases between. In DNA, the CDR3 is TGTGCCAGCATCTACGAGGGGACCAGATCGGGCACTGAAGCTTTCTTT. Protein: CASIYEGTRSGTEAFF.

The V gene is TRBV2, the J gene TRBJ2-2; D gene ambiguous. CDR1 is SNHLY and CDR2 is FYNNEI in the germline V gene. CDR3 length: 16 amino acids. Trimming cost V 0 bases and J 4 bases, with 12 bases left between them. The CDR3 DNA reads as TGTGCCAGCAGTGAAGCGGTCACAGTTATCACCGGGGAGCTGTTTTTT. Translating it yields CASSEAVTVITGELFF.

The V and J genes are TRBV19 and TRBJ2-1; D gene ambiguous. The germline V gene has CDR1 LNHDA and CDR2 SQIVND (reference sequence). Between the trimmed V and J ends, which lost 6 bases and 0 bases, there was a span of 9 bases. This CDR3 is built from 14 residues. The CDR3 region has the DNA TGTGCCAGTAGCCTCGAGAGCTCCTACAATGAGCAGTTCTTC. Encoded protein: CASSLESSYNEQFF.

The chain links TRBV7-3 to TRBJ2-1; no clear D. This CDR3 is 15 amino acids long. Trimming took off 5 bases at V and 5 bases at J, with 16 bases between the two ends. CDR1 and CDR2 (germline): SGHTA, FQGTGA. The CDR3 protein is CASSRHGRTDNEQFF. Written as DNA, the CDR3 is TGTGCCAGCAGCCGCCATGGTAGAACCGACAATGAGCAGTTCTTC.

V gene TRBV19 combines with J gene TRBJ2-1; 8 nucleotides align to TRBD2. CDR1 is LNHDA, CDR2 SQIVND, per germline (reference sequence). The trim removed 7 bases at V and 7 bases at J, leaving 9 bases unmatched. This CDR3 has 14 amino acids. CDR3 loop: CASTAGGLANEQFF. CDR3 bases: TGTGCCAGTACTGCGGGGGGCTTGGCGAATGAGCAGTTCTTC.

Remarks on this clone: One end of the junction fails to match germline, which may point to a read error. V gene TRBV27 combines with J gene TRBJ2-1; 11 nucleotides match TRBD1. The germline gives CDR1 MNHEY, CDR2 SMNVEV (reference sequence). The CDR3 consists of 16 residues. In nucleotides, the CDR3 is TGTGCCAGCAGTATATCCGGGACAGGGGGCTACAATGAGCAGTTCTTC. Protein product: CASSISGTGGYNEQFF.

The CDR3, as DNA: TGTGCCAGCAGCTCAGAGACAGGGACCAAAAACATTCAGTACTTC. It is translated as CASSSETGTKNIQYF. The chain combines TRBV11-3 with TRBJ2-4, with TRBD1 matching 7 bases. Trimming at V came to 4 bases and at J to 2 bases, leaving 5 bases not matched to a gene. This CDR3 comprises 15 residues. CDR1 and CDR2 from the germline V gene are SGHNT and YENEEA.

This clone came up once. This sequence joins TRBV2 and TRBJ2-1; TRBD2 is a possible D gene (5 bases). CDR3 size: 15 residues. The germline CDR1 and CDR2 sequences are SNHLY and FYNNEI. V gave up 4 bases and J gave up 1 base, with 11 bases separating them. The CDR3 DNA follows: TGTGCCAGCAGTGGCGCGGGCCGTTCCTACAATGAGCAGTTCTTC. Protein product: CASSGAGRSYNEQFF.

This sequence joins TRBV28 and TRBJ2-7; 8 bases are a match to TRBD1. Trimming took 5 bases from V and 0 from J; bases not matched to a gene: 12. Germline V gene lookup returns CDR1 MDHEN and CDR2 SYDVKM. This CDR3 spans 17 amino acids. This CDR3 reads CASSPPQTGDRSYEQYF. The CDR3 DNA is TGTGCCAGCAGTCCGCCTCAGACAGGGGATCGCTCCTACGAGCAGTACTTC.

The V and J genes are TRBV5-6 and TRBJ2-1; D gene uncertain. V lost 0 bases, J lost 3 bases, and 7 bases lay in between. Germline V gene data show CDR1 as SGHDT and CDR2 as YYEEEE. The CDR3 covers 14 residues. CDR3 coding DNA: TGTGCCAGCAGCTTGGTGGGTTACTACAATGAGCAGTTCTTC. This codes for CASSLVGYYNEQFF.

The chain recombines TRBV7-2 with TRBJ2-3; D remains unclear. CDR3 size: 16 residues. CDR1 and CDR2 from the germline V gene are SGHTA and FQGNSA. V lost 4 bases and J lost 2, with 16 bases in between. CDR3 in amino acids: CASSSRPRADTDTQYF. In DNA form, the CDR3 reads TGTGCCAGCAGCTCGAGGCCCCGCGCGGACACAGATACGCAGTATTTT.

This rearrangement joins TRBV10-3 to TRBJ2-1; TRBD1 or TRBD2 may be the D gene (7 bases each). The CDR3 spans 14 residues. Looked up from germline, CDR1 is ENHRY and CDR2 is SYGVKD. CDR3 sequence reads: CSHATGAGDNEQFF. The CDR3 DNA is TGTAGCCACGCCACAGGGGCGGGGGACAATGAGCAGTTCTTC.

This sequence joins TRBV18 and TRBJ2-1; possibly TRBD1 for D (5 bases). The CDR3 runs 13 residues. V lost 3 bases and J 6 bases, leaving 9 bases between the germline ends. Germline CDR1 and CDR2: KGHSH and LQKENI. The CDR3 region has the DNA TGTGCCAGCTCACCGGACAATCCCAATGAGCAGTTCTTC. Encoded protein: CASSPDNPNEQFF.

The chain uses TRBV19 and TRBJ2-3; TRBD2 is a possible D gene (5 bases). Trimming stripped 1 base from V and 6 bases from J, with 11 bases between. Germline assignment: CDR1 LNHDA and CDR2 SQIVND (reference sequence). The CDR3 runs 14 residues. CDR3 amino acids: CASSIASRGDTQYF. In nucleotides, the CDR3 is TGTGCCAGTAGTATAGCCTCTCGGGGTGATACGCAGTATTTT. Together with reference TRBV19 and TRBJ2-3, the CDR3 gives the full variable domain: DGGITQSPKYLFRKEGQNVTLSCEQNLNHDAMYWYRQDPGQGLRLIYYSQIVNDFQKGDIAEGYSVSREKKESFPLTVTSAQKNPTAFYLCASSIASRGDTQYFGPGTRLTVL.

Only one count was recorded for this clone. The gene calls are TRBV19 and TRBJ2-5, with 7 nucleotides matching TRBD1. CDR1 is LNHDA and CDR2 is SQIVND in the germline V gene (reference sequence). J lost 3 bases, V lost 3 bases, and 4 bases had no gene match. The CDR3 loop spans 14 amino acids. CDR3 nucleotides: TGTGCCAGTAGTATGTGGGACAGAGAAGAGACCCAGTACTTC. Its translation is CASSMWDREETQYF.

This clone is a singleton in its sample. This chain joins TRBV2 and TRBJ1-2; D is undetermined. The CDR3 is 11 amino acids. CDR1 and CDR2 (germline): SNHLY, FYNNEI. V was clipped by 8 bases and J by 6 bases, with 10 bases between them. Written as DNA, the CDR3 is TGTGCCAGCTTCGGTCCCGATGGCTACACCTTC. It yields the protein CASFGPDGYTF. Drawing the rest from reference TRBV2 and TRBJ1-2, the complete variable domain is EPEVTQTPSHQVTQMGQEVILRCVPISNHLYFYWYRQILGQKVEFLVSFYNNEISEKSEIFDDQFSVERPDGSNFTLKIRSTKLEDSAMYFCASFGPDGYTFGSGTRLTVV.

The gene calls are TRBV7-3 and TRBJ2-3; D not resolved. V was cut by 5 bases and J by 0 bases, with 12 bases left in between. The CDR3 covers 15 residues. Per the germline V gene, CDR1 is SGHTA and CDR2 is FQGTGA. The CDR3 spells CASSPLASSTDTQYF. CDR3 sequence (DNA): TGTGCCAGCAGCCCCCTTGCATCTAGCACAGATACGCAGTATTTT.

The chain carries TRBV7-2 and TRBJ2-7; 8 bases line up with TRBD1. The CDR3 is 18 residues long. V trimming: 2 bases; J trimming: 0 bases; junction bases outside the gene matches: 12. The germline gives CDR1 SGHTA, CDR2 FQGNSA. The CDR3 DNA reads TGTGCCAGCAGCTTAATATTCGTTTGGACAGGGCGCTCCTACGAGCAGTACTTC. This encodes CASSLIFVWTGRSYEQYF.

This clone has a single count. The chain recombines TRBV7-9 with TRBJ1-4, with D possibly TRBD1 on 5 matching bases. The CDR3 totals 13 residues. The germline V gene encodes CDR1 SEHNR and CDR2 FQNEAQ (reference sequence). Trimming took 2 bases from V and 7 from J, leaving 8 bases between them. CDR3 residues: CASSLHGAEKLFF. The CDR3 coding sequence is TGTGCCAGCAGCTTACACGGGGCTGAAAAACTGTTTTTT.

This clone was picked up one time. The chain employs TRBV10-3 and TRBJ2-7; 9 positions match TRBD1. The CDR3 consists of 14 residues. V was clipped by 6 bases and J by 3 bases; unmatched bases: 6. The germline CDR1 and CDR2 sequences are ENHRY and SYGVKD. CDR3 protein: CAIRRTGASYEQYF. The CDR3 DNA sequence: TGTGCCATCAGGCGGACAGGGGCTAGCTACGAGCAGTACTTC.

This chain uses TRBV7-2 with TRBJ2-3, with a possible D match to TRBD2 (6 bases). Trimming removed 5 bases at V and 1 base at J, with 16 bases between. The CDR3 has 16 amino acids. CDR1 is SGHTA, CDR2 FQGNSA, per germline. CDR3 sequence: CASSHSVGTGTDTQYF. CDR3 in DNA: TGTGCCAGCAGCCATTCGGTCGGGACTGGCACAGATACGCAGTATTTT.

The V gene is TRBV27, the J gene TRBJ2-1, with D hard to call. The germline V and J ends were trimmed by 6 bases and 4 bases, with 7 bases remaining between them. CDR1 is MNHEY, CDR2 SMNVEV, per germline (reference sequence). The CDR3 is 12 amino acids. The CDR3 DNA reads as TGTGCCAGCAGCCAGGTGTACAATGAGCAGTTCTTC. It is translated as CASSQVYNEQFF.

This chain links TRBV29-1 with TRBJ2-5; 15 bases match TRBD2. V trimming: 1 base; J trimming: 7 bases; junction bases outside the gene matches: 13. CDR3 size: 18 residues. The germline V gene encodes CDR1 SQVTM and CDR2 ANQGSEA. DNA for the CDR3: TGCAGCGTTGAAGCAACCGGGACTAGCGGGAGGCCGGGGGGGACCCAGTACTTC. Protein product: CSVEATGTSGRPGGTQYF.

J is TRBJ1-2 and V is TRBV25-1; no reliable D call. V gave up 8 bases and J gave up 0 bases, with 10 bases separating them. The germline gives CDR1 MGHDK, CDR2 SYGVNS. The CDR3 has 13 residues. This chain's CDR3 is CASSRGANYGYTF. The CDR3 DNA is TGTGCCAGCTCTCGGGGAGCTAACTATGGCTACACCTTC.

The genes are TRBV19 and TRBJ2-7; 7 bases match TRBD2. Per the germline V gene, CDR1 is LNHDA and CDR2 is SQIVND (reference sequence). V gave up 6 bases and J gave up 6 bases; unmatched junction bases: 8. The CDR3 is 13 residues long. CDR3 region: CASSTVGGGEQYF. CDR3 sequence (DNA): TGTGCCAGTAGCACTGTTGGCGGGGGCGAGCAGTACTTC. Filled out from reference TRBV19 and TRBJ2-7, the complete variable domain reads DGGITQSPKYLFRKEGQNVTLSCEQNLNHDAMYWYRQDPGQGLRLIYYSQIVNDFQKGDIAEGYSVSREKKESFPLTVTSAQKNPTAFYLCASSTVGGGEQYFGPGTRLTVT.

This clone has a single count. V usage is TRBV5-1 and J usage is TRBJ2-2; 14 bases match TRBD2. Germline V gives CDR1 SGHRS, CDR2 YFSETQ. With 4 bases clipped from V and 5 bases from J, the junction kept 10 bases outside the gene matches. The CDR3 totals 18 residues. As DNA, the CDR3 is TGCGCCAGCAGCGTGTGGGGACTAGCGGGAGCTGAAACCGGGGAGCTGTTTTTT. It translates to CASSVWGLAGAETGELFF.